The next 30 T cell receptor beta chains were all read from a single sample in a study of cytomegalovirus exposure and HLA in healthy donors. This PCR relied on a set of 60 Vbeta primers and 13 Jbeta primers. TCRdb's copy holds only in-frame clones and misses some; the assay was immunoSEQ multiplex PCR. This sample has 140,000 to 150,000 clones, with around 66% found just once. The sample consisted of PBMCs. Receptors originate from a woman aged 55-69 years in good health and CMV-seronegative.

The chain recombines TRBV5-4 with TRBJ2-5, with TRBD1 matching 9 bases. The CDR3 is 15 residues long. V dropped 1 base and J dropped 5; count of bases not matched to a gene: 6. CDR1 and CDR2 from the germline V gene are SGHNT and YYREEE (reference sequence). The CDR3 DNA follows: TGTGCCAGCAGCTTGACAGGGGGCTTTGGGGAGACCCAGTACTTC. Protein product: CASSLTGGFGETQYF.

The genes are TRBV4-3 and TRBJ2-4; TRBD2 agrees at 10 bases. This CDR3 region has 13 residues. The ends lost 1 base at V and 10 bases at J; junction bases unmatched: 1. Germline V gene sequence: CDR1 LGHNA, CDR2 YSLEER. CDR3 DNA: TGCGCCAGCAGCCAAGGTAGCGGGGGGATTCAGTACTTC. Translating it yields CASSQGSGGIQYF.

The chain carries TRBV4-3 and TRBJ1-4; perhaps TRBD1 as D (5 bases). Germline CDR1 reads LGHNA; CDR2 reads YSLEER. Trimming removed 0 bases at V and 6 bases at J, with 8 bases between. The CDR3 has 14 residues. The CDR3: CASSQDTGHEKLFF. The CDR3 nucleotides are TGCGCCAGCAGCCAAGATACAGGTCATGAAAAACTGTTTTTT.

This chain's CDR3 is CASSLTGLQETQYF. CDR3 sequence (DNA): TGTGCCAGCAGCCTGACAGGGCTCCAAGAGACCCAGTACTTC. The J gene is TRBJ2-5, the V gene TRBV7-2; 7 nucleotides line up with TRBD1. CDR1 SGHTA and CDR2 FQGNSA come from the germline V gene. The CDR3 has 14 amino acids. The V segment lost 5 bases and the J segment 1 base; nucleotides outside the gene matches: 4.

The J gene is TRBJ2-3, the V gene TRBV5-4; 8 nucleotides match TRBD1. CDR3 length equals 14 residues. Trimming removed 4 bases from V and 4 bases from J; junction bases left unmatched: 5. Germline V gives CDR1 SGHNT, CDR2 YYREEE (reference sequence). In DNA form, the CDR3 reads TGTGCCAGCAGCCTAGGACAGGGCCCAGATACGCAGTATTTT. As protein: CASSLGQGPDTQYF.

The chain is built from TRBV5-1 and TRBJ2-1; 12 positions match TRBD2. The CDR3 covers 16 residues. J gave up 8 bases and V 1 base, and 7 bases lay outside the gene matches. Germline loops: CDR1 SGHRS, CDR2 YFSETQ. CDR3 in amino acids: CASSLTPSGGAHEQFF. DNA of the CDR3: TGCGCCAGCAGCTTGACCCCTAGCGGGGGGGCACATGAGCAGTTCTTC.

The chain couples TRBV11-1 to TRBJ1-1; TRBD1 matches at 9 bases. The V gene's germline CDR1 is SGHAT and CDR2 FQDESV (reference sequence). J gave up 12 bases and V 5 bases, and 16 bases lay outside the gene matches. The CDR3 is made up of 15 amino acids. The CDR3 DNA reads TGTGCCAGCAGCCCACCGGGACAGGGTATCTCCCGTCCTTTCTTT. It codes for CASSPPGQGISRPFF.

The chain links TRBV10-3 to TRBJ2-7; 10 nucleotides agree with TRBD2. V shed 6 bases and J 5 bases; nucleotides not matched to a gene: 7. Germline-derived CDR1 and CDR2 are ENHRY and SYGVKD. The length of the CDR3 is 14 residues. This CDR3 reads CAIRLAGTNNEQYF. The CDR3 region has the DNA TGTGCCATCAGACTAGCGGGAACCAATAACGAGCAGTACTTC.

The genes are TRBV5-6 and TRBJ2-7; the match to TRBD2 covers 9 bases. J lost 6 bases, V lost 0 bases, and 13 bases had no gene match. CDR1 and CDR2 (germline): SGHDT, YYEEEE. The CDR3 loop spans 17 amino acids. CDR3 loop: CASSLAAGGVNRLEQYF. CDR3 coding DNA: TGTGCCAGCAGCTTGGCCGCGGGAGGGGTCAACCGCCTCGAGCAGTACTTC.

This clone has a single count. This chain joins TRBV7-2 and TRBJ2-3; 14 bases align to TRBD2. CDR1 and CDR2 from the germline V gene are SGHTA and FQGNSA. V gave up 5 bases and J gave up 1 base; unmatched junction bases: 5. The CDR3 extends over 17 amino acids. The CDR3 sequence is CASSQTSGRAGTDTQYF. The DNA for the CDR3 is TGTGCCAGCAGCCAGACTAGCGGGAGGGCAGGCACAGATACGCAGTATTTT.

This chain uses TRBV7-8 with TRBJ2-1, with D possibly matching TRBD2 (6 bases). This CDR3 has 13 amino acids. Germline V gene data show CDR1 as SGHVS and CDR2 as FQNEAQ. The V and J ends lost 8 bases and 5 bases respectively, with 13 bases between them. This CDR3 reads CASRRDSNNEQFF. The CDR3 coding sequence is TGTGCCAGCCGCCGGGACTCAAACAATGAGCAGTTCTTC.

This chain connects TRBV10-3 to TRBJ2-1; 7 bases fit TRBD1. Germline V CDR1 and CDR2: ENHRY, SYGVKD. V lost 4 bases, J lost 4 bases, and 7 bases stayed unmatched. There are 15 residues in the CDR3. The CDR3 is CAISGRGTVYNEQFF. CDR3 in DNA: TGTGCCATCAGTGGAAGGGGGACAGTTTACAATGAGCAGTTCTTC.

This CDR3 is CASSDGTGETEAFF. CDR3 nucleotide sequence: TGTGCCAGCAGCGACGGGACAGGGGAAACTGAAGCTTTCTTT. This chain uses TRBV9 with TRBJ1-1; TRBD1 agrees at 10 bases. After removal of 3 bases from V and 5 bases from J, the junction contained 4 bases not matched to a gene. The CDR3 extends over 14 amino acids. Germline V gene sequence: CDR1 SGDLS, CDR2 YYNGEE. Variable domain in full (rest from reference TRBV9 and TRBJ1-1): DSGVTQTPKHLITATGQRVTLRCSPRSGDLSVYWYQQSLDQGLQFLIQYYNGEERAKGNILERFSAQQFPDLHSELNLSSLELGDSALYFCASSDGTGETEAFFGQGTRLTVV.

The chain has TRBV11-1 and TRBJ2-3; D possibly corresponds to TRBD1 (6 bases). The V end lost 3 bases, the J end lost 7 bases, and 14 bases lay between the germline ends. The CDR3 totals 14 residues. Germline CDR1 SGHAT, CDR2 FQDESV (reference sequence). The CDR3 bases are TGTGCCAGCAGCTTGGGGGCCTCGTCTTATACGCAGTATTTT. Translating it yields CASSLGASSYTQYF. Using reference TRBV11-1 and TRBJ2-3 for the parts outside the CDR3, the full variable domain is EAEVAQSPRYKITEKSQAVAFWCDPISGHATLYWYRQILGQGPELLVQFQDESVVDDSQLPKDRFSAERLKGVDSTLKIQPAELGDSAMYLCASSLGASSYTQYFGPGTRLTVL.

The chain employs TRBV29-1 and TRBJ2-1; 8 nucleotides line up with TRBD2. Looked up from germline, CDR1 is SQVTM and CDR2 is ANQGSEA. The J segment lost 10 bases and the V segment lost 4 bases, leaving 6 bases of the junction unmatched. This CDR3 contains 12 residues. CDR3 loop: CSVAGGPKEQFF. The CDR3 bases are TGCAGCGTTGCGGGAGGGCCCAAAGAGCAGTTCTTC.

The chain combines TRBV2 with TRBJ2-1; TRBD1 matches at 10 bases. There are 15 residues in the CDR3. V gave up 7 bases and J gave up 6 bases; unmatched junction bases: 9. Germline V gene lookup returns CDR1 SNHLY and CDR2 FYNNEI. CDR3 in DNA: TGTGCCAGCATTTTTCCGGACAGGGGGGGCAATGAGCAGTTCTTC. Amino acid sequence: CASIFPDRGGNEQFF.

V gene TRBV6-5 combines with J gene TRBJ2-1, with 10 bases matching TRBD2. The V gene's germline CDR1 is MNHEY and CDR2 SVGAGI. CDR3 length equals 16 residues. The V gene end was trimmed by 4 bases and the J gene end by 2 bases; junction bases not matched to a gene: 5. The CDR3 DNA reads TGTGCCAGCAGTTCACTAGCGGGACCAACCTACAATGAGCAGTTCTTC. The encoded protein is CASSSLAGPTYNEQFF.

The chain employs TRBV19 and TRBJ2-7; TRBD1 might be the D (5 bases). The CDR3 contains 15 residues. Germline CDR1 LNHDA, CDR2 SQIVND (reference sequence). V was clipped by 7 bases and J by 3 bases, with 19 bases between them. In DNA form, the CDR3 reads TGTGCCAGTAAAAAAGGCCAGGGTCCCCTCTACGAGCAGTACTTC. This translates into CASKKGQGPLYEQYF.

The CDR3 DNA reads as TGTGCCAGCAGCTCCCGGGCCCCATCGGGACTAGCGTTCTACGAGCAGTACTTC. This sequence encodes CASSSRAPSGLAFYEQYF. The chain carries TRBV7-2 and TRBJ2-7; 10 bases align to TRBD2. Germline V gene sequence: CDR1 SGHTA, CDR2 FQGNSA. V gave up 4 bases and J gave up 3 bases; unmatched junction bases: 15. This CDR3 contains 18 residues.

This clone has only a few counts. This chain joins TRBV11-2 and TRBJ2-2, with D maybe TRBD2 (5 bases). The V end lost 5 bases, the J end lost 4 bases, and 14 bases lay between the germline ends. Germline loops: CDR1 SGHAT, CDR2 FQNNGV. CDR3 size: 15 residues. The CDR3 nucleotides are TGTGCCAGCAGCCCCAGTTTAGGGAGCACCGGGGAGCTGTTTTTT. This translates into CASSPSLGSTGELFF.

A note on this clone: The identical CDR3 is also encoded by other nucleotide sequences in the sample. This sequence joins TRBV4-1 and TRBJ1-5; D is possibly TRBD1 (5 bases). The CDR3 totals 13 residues. CDR1 is MGHRA, CDR2 YSYEKL, per germline. V lost 8 bases and J lost 4, with 12 bases in between. Written as DNA, the CDR3 is TGCGCCAGCCCCGGGCGGACAAATCAGCCCCAGCATTTT. Translated, it gives CASPGRTNQPQHF.

The J gene is TRBJ1-2, the V gene TRBV28; D may be TRBD1 (6 bases). This CDR3 has 12 residues. The V and J ends lost 6 bases and 4 bases respectively, with 9 bases between them. Germline V gives CDR1 MDHEN, CDR2 SYDVKM. The CDR3 region is CASRSGAYGYTF. The CDR3 coding sequence is TGTGCCAGCAGGTCAGGGGCCTATGGCTACACCTTC.

This chain links TRBV2 with TRBJ2-3, with D possibly matching TRBD1 (6 bases). The V gene lost 6 bases and the J gene lost 6 bases, with 16 bases spanning the gap. CDR1 and CDR2 from the germline V gene are SNHLY and FYNNEI. The CDR3 is made up of 14 amino acids. The CDR3: CASSAQTRGDTQYF. CDR3 DNA sequence: TGTGCCAGCAGCGCTCAAACGAGGGGGGATACGCAGTATTTT.

This clone was counted a few times. The CDR3 region has the DNA TGTGCCAGCAGCTCGGCTAATAGCGGTTACCATGAGCAGTTCTTC. Translating it yields CASSSANSGYHEQFF. The chain is built from TRBV7-3 and TRBJ2-1; D may be TRBD2 (6 bases). With 4 bases removed from V and 8 bases from J, the gap between germline ends came to 18 bases. The germline CDR1 and CDR2 sequences are SGHTA and FQGTGA. This CDR3 contains 15 residues.

Comment on this clone: Compared with germline, one end of the junction differs, possibly owing to a read error. The CDR3 bases are TGTTCCAGCAGCTTACCGGGGGGCGTTGAAAAACTGTTTTTT. It yields the protein CSSSLPGGVEKLFF. This chain links TRBV7-9 with TRBJ1-4; weak D call: TRBD1 (6 bases). The CDR3 contains 14 residues. Germline V CDR1 and CDR2: SEHNR, FQNEAQ (reference sequence).

This chain uses TRBV2 with TRBJ2-1; 8 nucleotides match TRBD1. V shed 7 bases, J shed 8 bases, and the junction held 7 bases outside the gene matches. The CDR3 is made up of 13 amino acids. The germline CDR1 and CDR2 sequences are SNHLY and FYNNEI. The CDR3 coding sequence is TGTGCCAGCATCCTCCAGGGGGCGCATGAGCAGTTCTTC. Its protein is CASILQGAHEQFF.

The rearrangement links TRBV4-3 to TRBJ1-2; 9 bases are shared with TRBD1. The germline V gene has CDR1 LGHNA and CDR2 YSLEER. V lost 3 bases, J lost 7 bases, and 6 bases stayed unmatched. The CDR3 has 14 amino acids. The CDR3 DNA reads TGCGCCAGCAGCCACGAACAGGGGGCGGTTGGCTACACCTTC. Protein sequence: CASSHEQGAVGYTF.

The V and J genes are TRBV20-1 and TRBJ1-2, with TRBD1 matching 8 bases. The V gene's germline CDR1 is DFQATT and CDR2 SNEGSKA (reference sequence). V was pared by 7 bases and J by 8 bases, with 6 bases of the junction left unmatched. The CDR3 totals 11 residues. This CDR3 is CSVIRTGGYTF. DNA of the CDR3: TGCAGTGTCATTAGGACAGGGGGCTACACCTTC.

The chain joins TRBV6-5 to TRBJ1-1; D is unresolved. The V gene lost 0 bases and the J gene lost 2 bases, with 13 bases spanning the gap. This CDR3 has 16 residues. From germline, CDR1 is MNHEY and CDR2 SVGAGI. DNA of the CDR3: TGTGCCAGCAGTTACTCGAGTGAGACAAGTAACACTGAAGCTTTCTTT. This encodes CASSYSSETSNTEAFF.

The chain carries TRBV5-4 and TRBJ2-2; unclear D gene. The V end was cut by 5 bases, the J end by 0 bases, with 11 bases between. Germline-derived CDR1 and CDR2 are SGHNT and YYREEE (reference sequence). This CDR3 region has 15 residues. CDR3 sequence: CASRRAFANTGELFF. DNA of the CDR3: TGTGCCAGCAGGAGAGCCTTTGCGAACACCGGGGAGCTGTTTTTT.